This T cell receptor beta chain came from a study of control samples from healthy donors and cancer patients. This clone appeared a single time. The protocol was immunoSEQ multiplex PCR, while the TCRdb copy is restricted to in-frame clones and leaves out a portion. The sample lists 100,000 to 150,000 clones, 80% to 95% seen once, with less than 6% in the top ten. V was cut by 1 base and J by 8 bases, with 11 bases left in between. This CDR3 spans 13 amino acids. This clonotype was obtained from a man younger than 35 in good health. Sequenced sample: blood. This chain connects TRBV12-3 or TRBV12-4 to TRBJ1-2; D is uncertain. The CDR3 DNA sequence: TGTGCCAGCAGTTTAGGGGAGGGCGGCGGCTACACCTTC. Protein product: CASSLGEGGGYTF.